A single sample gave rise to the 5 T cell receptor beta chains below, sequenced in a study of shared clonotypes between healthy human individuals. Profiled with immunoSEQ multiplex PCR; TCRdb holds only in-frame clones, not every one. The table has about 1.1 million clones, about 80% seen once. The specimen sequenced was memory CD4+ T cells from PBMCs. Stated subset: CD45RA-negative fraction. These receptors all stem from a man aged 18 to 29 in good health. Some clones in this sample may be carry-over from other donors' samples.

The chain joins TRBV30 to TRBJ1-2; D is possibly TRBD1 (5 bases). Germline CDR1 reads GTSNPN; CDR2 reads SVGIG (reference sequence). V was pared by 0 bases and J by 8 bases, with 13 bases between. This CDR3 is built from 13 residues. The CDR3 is CAWSVSGPGGYTF. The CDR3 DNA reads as TGTGCCTGGAGTGTATCGGGGCCAGGAGGCTACACCTTC.

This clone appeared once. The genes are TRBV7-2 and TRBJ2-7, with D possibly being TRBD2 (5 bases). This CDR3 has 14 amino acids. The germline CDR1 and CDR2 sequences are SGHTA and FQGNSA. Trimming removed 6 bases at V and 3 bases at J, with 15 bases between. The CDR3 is CASSRTPGLYEQYF. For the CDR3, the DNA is TGTGCCAGCAGTCGGACCCCTGGACTCTACGAGCAGTACTTC. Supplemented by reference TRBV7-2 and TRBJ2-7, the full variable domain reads GAGVSQSPSNKVTEKGKDVELRCDPISGHTALYWYRQSLGQGLEFLIYFQGNSAPDKSGLPSDRFSAERTGGSVSTLTIQRTQQEDSAVYLCASSRTPGLYEQYFGPGTRLTVT.

The DNA of the CDR3 is TGTGCCAGCAGTTCAAACAGGGTTGGCCTTGGCGAGCAGTACTTC. It translates to CASSSNRVGLGEQYF. The chain combines TRBV6-6 with TRBJ2-7; perhaps TRBD1 as D (6 bases). V lost 4 bases and J lost 6, with 19 bases in between. Germline values: CDR1 MNHNY, CDR2 SVGAGI (reference sequence). The CDR3 sequence is 15 residues long.

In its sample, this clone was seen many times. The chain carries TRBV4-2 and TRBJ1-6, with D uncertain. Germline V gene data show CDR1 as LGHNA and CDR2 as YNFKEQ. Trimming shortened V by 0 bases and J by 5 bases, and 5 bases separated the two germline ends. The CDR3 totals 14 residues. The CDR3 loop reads CASSQERDNSPLHF. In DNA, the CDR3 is TGTGCCAGCAGCCAAGAACGGGATAATTCACCCCTCCACTTT.

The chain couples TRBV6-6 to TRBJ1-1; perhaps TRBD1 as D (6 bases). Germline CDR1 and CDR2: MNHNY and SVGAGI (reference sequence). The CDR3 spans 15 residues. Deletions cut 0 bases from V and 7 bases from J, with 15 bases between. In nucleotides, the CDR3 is TGTGCCAGCAGTTACTCGGGACGGCGAGGGGGTGAAGCTTTCTTT. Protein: CASSYSGRRGGEAFF.